The 25 T cell receptor beta chains below were found in one sample sequenced in a study of human T cells and chemical hapten exposure. Time point specified: patch test 1, 2 weeks after DPC sensitization. Treatment meaning: therapeutic diphenylcyclopropenone sensitization with weekly scalp DPC. TCRdb re-called the RACE reads through MiXCR, storing one row per CDR3 protein. The data contain some 340,000 distinct CDR3 sequences, 6% to 8.5% of them singletons. Sequencing was performed on whole blood, taken in connection with sensitization to the hapten diphenylcyclopropenone (DPC). The receptors originated from a woman aged 18-30 years with alopecia areata. Some clones in this sample may be carry-over from other donors' samples.

The gene calls are TRBV4-3 and TRBJ1-1, with D possibly being TRBD1 (5 bases). Germline CDR1 LGHNA, CDR2 YSLEER. This CDR3 has 17 amino acids. V was pared by 1 base and J by 3 bases, with 18 bases between. The CDR3 is CASSQVEGARWDTEAFF. In DNA form, the CDR3 reads TGCGCCAGCAGCCAAGTTGAAGGGGCGCGGTGGGACACTGAAGCTTTCTTT.

This rearrangement joins TRBV7-9 to TRBJ1-4, with a possible D match to TRBD1 (5 bases). V lost 5 bases and J 0 bases, leaving 13 bases between the germline ends. This CDR3 is built from 16 residues. The germline CDR1 and CDR2 sequences are SEHNR and FQNEAQ (reference sequence). CDR3 loop: CASSPEGYATNEKLFF. CDR3 coding DNA: TGTGCCAGCAGCCCTGAGGGGTATGCAACTAATGAAAAACTGTTTTTT.

The sample holds a few counts of this clonotype. The rearrangement links TRBV6-1 to TRBJ1-5; the match to TRBD1 covers 7 bases. The CDR3 runs to 16 residues. V dropped 6 bases and J dropped 7; count of bases not matched to a gene: 15. Looked up from germline, CDR1 is MNHNS and CDR2 is SASEGT. The DNA for the CDR3 is TGTGCCAGCAGCCCTACAGGGGACCTAGGGACACAGCCCCAGCATTTT. Translating gives CASSPTGDLGTQPQHF.

This chain connects TRBV12-3 or TRBV12-4 to TRBJ1-1; a weak D match, TRBD1 (5 bases). Trimming removed 3 bases at V and 7 bases at J, with 15 bases between. The CDR3 extends over 14 amino acids. The CDR3 loop is CASSFGGWPFEAFF. The DNA of the CDR3 is TGTGCCAGCAGTTTTGGGGGTTGGCCATTTGAAGCTTTCTTT.

The V gene is TRBV20-1, the J gene TRBJ2-1; D is undetermined. The germline gives CDR1 DFQATT, CDR2 SNEGSKA (reference sequence). This CDR3 spans 14 amino acids. The ends were cut back, 3 bases at V and 0 bases at J, with 9 bases in the middle. The CDR3 DNA is TGCAGTGCTAGCGCGTCTTCCTCCTACAATGAGCAGTTCTTC. Amino acid sequence: CSASASSSYNEQFF.

This clonotype has only a few counts. The V and J genes are TRBV3-1 and TRBJ2-3, with TRBD2 identical over 8 bases. The CDR3 is 16 amino acids. CDR1 LGHDT and CDR2 YNNKEL come from the germline V gene (reference sequence). After removal of 0 bases from V and 5 bases from J, the junction contained 7 bases not matched to a gene. CDR3 sequence (DNA): TGTGCCAGCAGCCAAGATATGGCAGCGGGGGTAGATACGCAGTATTTT. Protein sequence: CASSQDMAAGVDTQYF.

This clonotype has more than one count but fewer than ten. CDR3 region: CSAYWWEGPANYGYTF. Written as DNA, the CDR3 is TGCAGTGCCTATTGGTGGGAGGGACCGGCTAACTATGGCTACACCTTC. The chain has TRBV20-1 and TRBJ1-2, with a tentative D call TRBD1 (5 bases). Per germline, CDR1 DFQATT and CDR2 SNEGSKA (reference sequence). The CDR3 spans 16 residues. The ends were cut back, 6 bases at V and 0 bases at J, with 20 bases in the middle.

A few counts support this clonotype. V and J are TRBV6-5 and TRBJ1-1; D uncertain. This CDR3 region has 12 residues. Germline CDR1 MNHEY, CDR2 SVGAGI. Trimming removed 2 bases at V and 1 base at J, with 2 bases between. Here the CDR3 DNA reads TGTGCCAGCAGTTACAAGAACACTGAAGCTTTCTTT. The encoded protein is CASSYKNTEAFF.

This clonotype has only a few counts. The V gene is TRBV15, the J gene TRBJ1-5; D may be TRBD1 (6 bases). This CDR3 contains 14 residues. Trimming removed 3 bases from V and 7 bases from J, with 13 bases in between. Germline-derived CDR1 and CDR2 are LNHNV and YYDKDF (reference sequence). This CDR3 reads CATSRGGAGQPQHF. As DNA, the CDR3 is TGTGCCACCAGCAGGGGGGGGGCAGGACAGCCCCAGCATTTT. Filled out from reference TRBV15 and TRBJ1-5, the complete variable domain reads DAMVIQNPRYQVTQFGKPVTLSCSQTLNHNVMYWYQQKSSQAPKLLFHYYDKDFNNEADTPDNFQSRRPNTSFCFLDIRSPGLGDTAMYLCATSRGGAGQPQHFGDGTRLSIL.

The chain is built from TRBV5-1 and TRBJ1-5; 7 bases align to TRBD1. This CDR3 region has 15 residues. Germline V lookup: CDR1 SGHRS, CDR2 YFSETQ. V gave up 1 base and J gave up 5 bases; unmatched junction bases: 6. The CDR3 sequence is CASSLLGGSDQPQHF. Here the CDR3 DNA reads TGCGCCAGCAGCTTGTTAGGGGGCAGCGATCAGCCCCAGCATTTT.

This clonotype has a handful of counts. The rearrangement joins TRBV7-3 to TRBJ2-3, with 10 positions matching TRBD2. The V segment lost 10 bases and the J segment 5 bases; nucleotides outside the gene matches: 6. This CDR3 region has 13 residues. Germline-derived CDR1 and CDR2 are SGHTA and FQGTGA. The CDR3 region has the DNA TGTGCCACCTCTAGCGGGGGTGGAGATACGCAGTATTTT. It is translated as CATSSGGGDTQYF.

The CDR3 sequence is CASSSGAALINNEQFF. CDR3 DNA: TGTGCCAGCAGTTCCGGGGCCGCGCTGATTAACAATGAGCAGTTCTTC. This chain uses TRBV27 with TRBJ2-1; perhaps D is TRBD1 or TRBD2 (5 bases each). CDR3 length equals 16 residues. The germline V and J ends were trimmed by 4 bases and 5 bases, with 18 bases remaining between them. Germline lookup yields CDR1 MNHEY and CDR2 SMNVEV (reference sequence).

The rearrangement uses TRBV4-1 and TRBJ1-3; D is undetermined. From germline, CDR1 is MGHRA and CDR2 YSYEKL. The ends were cut back, 4 bases at V and 5 bases at J, with 21 bases in the middle. The CDR3 totals 17 residues. The CDR3 DNA is TGCGCCAGCAGCCCGGCCGCAGCCGGCGGAGGAAGAAACACCATATATTTT. This sequence encodes CASSPAAAGGGRNTIYF.

This clonotype has ten or more counts. This chain links TRBV7-2 with TRBJ1-1, with 7 positions matching TRBD1. Germline-derived CDR1 and CDR2 are SGHTA and FQGNSA. Trimming cost V 5 bases and J 1 base; bases outside gene matches: 7. The CDR3 has 15 amino acids. CDR3 residues: CASSPVGQRNTEAFF. The DNA for the CDR3 is TGTGCCAGCAGCCCCGTGGGACAGAGGAACACTGAAGCTTTCTTT.

The CDR3 DNA sequence: TGCGCCAGCAGCCAAACCGGGGCCGCCCTGAGTAACTATGGCTACACCTTC. This encodes CASSQTGAALSNYGYTF. This chain joins TRBV4-1 and TRBJ1-2, with D tentatively TRBD1 (5 bases). The CDR3 has 17 amino acids. Trimming pared 2 bases from V and 1 base from J, leaving 17 bases between. Germline values: CDR1 MGHRA, CDR2 YSYEKL.

The chain carries TRBV4-1 and TRBJ1-6; possibly TRBD1 for D (6 bases). The CDR3 length is 18 residues. The V gene's germline CDR1 is MGHRA and CDR2 YSYEKL. V was pared by 0 bases and J by 0 bases, with 12 bases between. The CDR3 spells CASSQEAEGVSYNSPLHF. As DNA, the CDR3 is TGCGCCAGCAGCCAAGAGGCTGAGGGGGTCTCCTATAATTCACCCCTCCACTTT.

This clonotype was recorded many times. The chain is built from TRBV6-2 or TRBV6-3 and TRBJ2-4; D is uncertain. V was shortened by 5 bases and J by 3 bases, with 20 bases between the two germline ends. The length of the CDR3 is 17 residues. CDR1 and CDR2 (germline): MNHEY, SVGEGT. The CDR3, as DNA: TGTGCCAGCAGTCTATCTGCTAGGCGGAGCCTCAAAAACATTCAGTACTTC. It is translated as CASSLSARRSLKNIQYF.

The genes are TRBV11-2 and TRBJ1-6; no clear D gene. V lost 7 bases and J 10 bases, leaving 14 bases between the germline ends. Looked up from germline, CDR1 is SGHAT and CDR2 is FQNNGV. The CDR3 covers 13 residues. The CDR3 region has the DNA TGTGCCAGCAACCCTTATACCGGGTCACCCCTCCACTTT. Its protein product is CASNPYTGSPLHF.

This clonotype was detected ten times or more. The genes are TRBV5-5 and TRBJ2-2, with 8 bases aligning to TRBD1. V lost 2 bases and J lost 6; bases outside the gene matches: 9. This CDR3 has 16 amino acids. Germline V gives CDR1 SGHKS, CDR2 YYEKEE (reference sequence). The CDR3 spells CASSLRDRWSAGELFF. In DNA, the CDR3 is TGTGCCAGCAGCTTACGGGACAGGTGGTCTGCCGGGGAGCTGTTTTTT.

This clonotype was detected a few times. V gene TRBV19 combines with J gene TRBJ2-3, with 12 bases aligning to TRBD2. CDR3 size: 17 residues. The germline V gene encodes CDR1 LNHDA and CDR2 SQIVND (reference sequence). Losses at the gene ends were 2 bases for V and 3 bases for J; bases not matched to a gene: 6. CDR3 DNA sequence: TGTGCCAGTAGTATAAGGACTAGCGGGGTAGGGACAGATACGCAGTATTTT. Amino acids: CASSIRTSGVGTDTQYF.

The table lists this clonotype with a few counts. The rearrangement links TRBV5-6 to TRBJ2-5; weak D call: TRBD2 (5 bases). The V gene lost 3 bases and the J gene lost 4 bases, with 13 bases spanning the gap. The CDR3 has 14 amino acids. CDR1 is SGHDT and CDR2 is YYEEEE in the germline V gene. Here the CDR3 DNA reads TGTGCCAGCAGCTCTGCCGCCGGAGGAGAGACCCAGTACTTC. Its translation: CASSSAAGGETQYF.

This clonotype was recorded a few times. The chain combines TRBV15 with TRBJ2-4; TRBD1 is a possible D gene (6 bases). The length of the CDR3 is 17 residues. The V end was cut by 2 bases, the J end by 6 bases, with 20 bases between. Germline values: CDR1 LNHNV, CDR2 YYDKDF (reference sequence). CDR3 nucleotide sequence: TGTGCCACCAGCAGACAACCGGACAGACTCACTCGAAACATTCAGTACTTC. The encoded protein is CATSRQPDRLTRNIQYF.

The chain employs TRBV6-5 and TRBJ1-6; TRBD1 matches 7 bases. The V gene's germline CDR1 is MNHEY and CDR2 SVGAGI. This CDR3 contains 15 residues. V was clipped by 4 bases and J by 7 bases; unmatched bases: 7. The CDR3 sequence is CASSLAGGRNSPLHF. In DNA form, the CDR3 reads TGTGCCAGCAGTTTGGCAGGGGGTAGGAATTCACCCCTCCACTTT.

The gene calls are TRBV18 and TRBJ1-4; 7 nucleotides match TRBD1. This CDR3 spans 14 amino acids. V was pared by 4 bases and J by 5 bases, with 4 bases of the junction left unmatched. Germline assignment: CDR1 KGHSH and CDR2 LQKENI. CDR3: CASSRDRRNEKLFF. The CDR3 DNA reads as TGTGCCAGCTCACGGGACAGAAGGAATGAAAAACTGTTTTTT.

Ten or more counts support this clonotype. The chain carries TRBV10-3 and TRBJ1-2, with D unclear. The CDR3 consists of 11 residues. Germline CDR1 is ENHRY and CDR2 is SYGVKD. Trimming stripped 8 bases from V and 8 bases from J, with 12 bases between. This chain's CDR3 is CAIGSTDGYTF. CDR3 sequence (DNA): TGTGCCATCGGGTCAACAGACGGCTACACCTTC.